These 20 T cell receptor beta chains were all obtained from the same sample, sequenced in a study of blood T cell repertoires in COVID-19. Profiling relied on immunoSEQ multiplex PCR, and the TCRdb table lists in-frame clones only, not all of them. Of 35,000 to 45,000 clones listed, about 88% are singletons. The sequenced material came from peripheral blood. Every receptor here comes from a human donor in a cohort sampled during active COVID-19.

The chain joins TRBV6-2 or TRBV6-3 to TRBJ2-1; TRBD1 matches 9 bases. Germline V gene lookup returns CDR1 MNHEY and CDR2 SVGEGT. The CDR3 runs 15 residues. The V segment lost 5 bases and the J segment 3 bases; nucleotides outside the gene matches: 5. This CDR3 reads CASSNTGGVYNEQFF. The DNA of the CDR3 is TGTGCCAGCAGTAACACAGGGGGCGTCTACAATGAGCAGTTCTTC.

V gene TRBV5-1 combines with J gene TRBJ2-6; D perhaps matches TRBD2 (6 bases). Trimming stripped 4 bases from V and 0 bases from J, with 11 bases between. From germline, CDR1 is SGHRS and CDR2 YFSETQ. The length of the CDR3 is 16 residues. The CDR3 region has the DNA TGCGCCAGCAGCCCCCGGAGGGACTCTGGGGCCAACGTCCTGACTTTC. This gives the protein CASSPRRDSGANVLTF.

The chain uses TRBV6-1 and TRBJ2-3, with 9 bases that match TRBD1. CDR3 size: 16 residues. With V trimmed by 3 bases and J by 1 base, 5 bases remained unmatched. The V gene's germline CDR1 is MNHNS and CDR2 SASEGT. Here the CDR3 DNA reads TGTGCCAGCAGTGACAACAGGGGGCCTGGCACAGATACGCAGTATTTT. Translated, it gives CASSDNRGPGTDTQYF.

The V call is TRBV11-2, the J call TRBJ2-7, with a possible D match to TRBD1 (6 bases). Trimming removed 2 bases from V and 2 bases from J, with 7 bases in between. The CDR3 sequence is 13 residues long. CDR1 is SGHAT and CDR2 is FQNNGV in the germline V gene. This chain's CDR3 is CASSLRQAYEQYF. CDR3 sequence (DNA): TGTGCCAGCAGCTTACGACAGGCCTACGAGCAGTACTTC.

The chain joins TRBV5-1 to TRBJ1-6; TRBD1 matches at 8 bases. The CDR3 totals 15 residues. Germline trimming cut 4 bases from V and 6 bases from J; bases unmatched to any gene: 6. The germline V gene encodes CDR1 SGHRS and CDR2 YFSETQ. The CDR3 bases are TGCGCCAGCAGCCCCCGGACAGGGAGTAATTCACCCCTCCACTTT. Translated: CASSPRTGSNSPLHF.

The chain combines TRBV5-4 with TRBJ2-1; perhaps TRBD2 as D (5 bases). CDR3 length: 15 residues. The V and J ends lost 2 bases and 5 bases respectively, with 14 bases between them. Germline V lookup: CDR1 SGHNT, CDR2 YYREEE (reference sequence). For the CDR3, the DNA is TGTGCCAGCAGCTTCGGATCTATGGAGGACAATGAGCAGTTCTTC. Residues: CASSFGSMEDNEQFF. Full variable domain (remainder filled in from reference TRBV5-4 and TRBJ2-1): ETGVTQSPTHLIKTRGQQVTLRCSSQSGHNTVSWYQQALGQGPQFIFQYYREEENGRGNFPPRFSGLQFPNYSSELNVNALELDDSALYLCASSFGSMEDNEQFFGPGTRLTVL.

This rearrangement joins TRBV5-6 to TRBJ2-7, with 9 bases identical to TRBD2. Germline V gene sequence: CDR1 SGHDT, CDR2 YYEEEE. J was trimmed by 3 bases and V by 4 bases; bases with no gene match: 2. The CDR3 runs 13 residues. The CDR3 reads CASSLTSGYEQYF. The CDR3 DNA sequence: TGTGCCAGCAGCCTGACTAGCGGCTACGAGCAGTACTTC.

The chain carries TRBV18 and TRBJ2-7, with D tentatively TRBD1 (6 bases). CDR1 is KGHSH, CDR2 LQKENI, per germline. The CDR3 has 15 residues. V was cut by 2 bases and J by 3 bases, with 14 bases left in between. The CDR3 bases are TGTGCCAGCTCACCAGGCGCAGGGGCGTACTACGAGCAGTACTTC. The encoded protein is CASSPGAGAYYEQYF.

A remark on this clone: At one of its ends the junction is not consistent with the germline gene, which may arise from a read error. V gene TRBV5-6 combines with J gene TRBJ1-1; D possibly corresponds to TRBD1 (5 bases). Germline CDR1 and CDR2: SGHDT and YYEEEE. This CDR3 region has 11 residues. CDR3 nucleotides: TGTGCCAGCAGCTTGGTTGACAGCCGATCCTTT. This gives the protein CASSLVDSRSF.

This clone was seen a single time. This chain links TRBV12-3 or TRBV12-4 with TRBJ2-7; D possibly corresponds to TRBD1 (7 bases). The CDR3 has 11 amino acids. V was clipped by 4 bases and J by 9 bases, with 10 bases between them. The CDR3 region has the DNA TGTGCCAGCAGTTCAGGGGGGACGCAGTACTTC. Translating it yields CASSSGGTQYF.

CDR3 in amino acids: CASSRDRELQYF. CDR3 nucleotide sequence: TGTGCCAGCTCACGGGACAGGGAATTGCAGTATTTT. The gene calls are TRBV18 and TRBJ2-3; 9 positions match TRBD1. This CDR3 is 12 amino acids long. Germline V CDR1 and CDR2: KGHSH, LQKENI. With 4 bases clipped from V and 11 bases from J, the junction kept 4 bases outside the gene matches.

The V gene is TRBV19, the J gene TRBJ1-5; 8 bases match TRBD1. V shed 5 bases and J 0 bases; nucleotides not matched to a gene: 6. Germline CDR1 and CDR2: LNHDA and SQIVND (reference sequence). The CDR3 loop spans 16 amino acids. DNA of the CDR3: TGTGCCAGTAGTTGGACAGGGCGGGGTAGCAATCAGCCCCAGCATTTT. Protein: CASSWTGRGSNQPQHF.

The chain couples TRBV27 to TRBJ2-6; 9 nucleotides match TRBD1. The length of the CDR3 is 22 residues. Trimming removed 4 bases from V and 0 bases from J; junction bases left unmatched: 19. The germline V gene has CDR1 MNHEY and CDR2 SMNVEV (reference sequence). This CDR3 is CASSSRATGGVKLHSGANVLTF. The CDR3 DNA reads TGTGCCAGCAGTTCTCGCGCGACAGGGGGGGTAAAACTCCACTCTGGGGCCAACGTCCTGACTTTC.

The genes are TRBV7-9 and TRBJ2-2, with D possibly TRBD2 on 5 matching bases. CDR1 and CDR2 from the germline V gene are SEHNR and FQNEAQ (reference sequence). The V end was cut by 0 bases, the J end by 1 base, with 9 bases between. This CDR3 is 16 amino acids long. CDR3: CASSLARALNTGELFF. CDR3 coding DNA: TGTGCCAGCAGCTTAGCGCGGGCGTTGAACACCGGGGAGCTGTTTTTT. Full variable domain (rest looked up from reference TRBV7-9 and TRBJ2-2): DTGVSQNPRHKITKRGQNVTFRCDPISEHNRLYWYRQTLGQGPEFLTYFQNEAQLEKSRLLSDRFSAERPKGSFSTLEIQRTEQGDSAMYLCASSLARALNTGELFFGEGSRLTVL.

This clone was seen a handful of times. V gene TRBV7-9 combines with J gene TRBJ1-6; the D gene is possibly TRBD1 (5 bases). The germline gives CDR1 SEHNR, CDR2 FQNEAQ (reference sequence). Between the trimmed V and J ends, which lost 7 bases and 7 bases, there was a span of 20 bases. The CDR3 sequence is 16 residues long. DNA of the CDR3: TGTGCCAGCAACCACGGGGGATTGGGTCGGAATTCACCCCTCCACTTT. Translating gives CASNHGGLGRNSPLHF.

This clone appeared a few times. The chain is built from TRBV5-1 and TRBJ2-6; TRBD1 might be the D (6 bases). Trimming removed 5 bases from V and 4 bases from J, with 10 bases in between. Per the germline V gene, CDR1 is SGHRS and CDR2 is YFSETQ. This CDR3 has 14 residues. The CDR3 is CASRQGSGANVLTF. In DNA, the CDR3 is TGCGCCAGCAGACAGGGTTCCGGGGCCAACGTCCTGACTTTC.

The gene calls are TRBV10-3 and TRBJ2-5; the match to TRBD2 covers 9 bases. Germline assignment: CDR1 ENHRY and CDR2 SYGVKD. The CDR3 length is 14 residues. With 6 bases clipped from V and 2 bases from J, the junction kept 4 bases outside the gene matches. The CDR3 DNA sequence: TGTGCCATCAGCCAGCGGGGGGCGCAAGAGACCCAGTACTTC. This encodes CAISQRGAQETQYF.

This chain links TRBV5-4 with TRBJ2-7; 8 bases match TRBD2. V gave up 0 bases and J gave up 7 bases; unmatched junction bases: 6. The CDR3 covers 14 residues. Germline V gives CDR1 SGHNT, CDR2 YYREEE (reference sequence). This chain's CDR3 is CASSLGGLEGEQYF. The CDR3 DNA sequence: TGTGCCAGCAGCTTGGGGGGACTAGAGGGGGAGCAGTACTTC.

The V call is TRBV5-4, the J call TRBJ1-1; possibly TRBD1 for D (6 bases). The CDR3 totals 14 residues. V lost 0 bases, J lost 4 bases, and 10 bases lay in between. Per the germline V gene, CDR1 is SGHNT and CDR2 is YYREEE (reference sequence). The CDR3 reads CASSLGGGATEAFF. CDR3 nucleotides: TGTGCCAGCAGCTTGGGTGGGGGCGCCACTGAAGCTTTCTTT.

The chain joins TRBV6-5 to TRBJ1-4; D is unclear. The V end was cut by 8 bases, the J end by 2 bases, with 12 bases between. In germline, CDR1 is MNHEY, CDR2 SVGAGI. This CDR3 is built from 14 residues. CDR3 nucleotide sequence: TGTGCCAGCGCCATAACAGCCACTAATGAAAAACTGTTTTTT. It specifies CASAITATNEKLFF.